The present TCR beta chain was sequenced within a study of T cells in Graves' hyperthyroidism and ophthalmopathy. Looked up from germline, CDR1 is MNHNS and CDR2 is SASEGT. The CDR3 runs to 12 residues. The ends were cut back, 8 bases at V and 4 bases at J, with 11 bases in the middle. This clonotype was found many times. Its antigen is not identified. General study findings and limits: The model's output predicted ophthalmopathy at a median of approximately 6.5 months prior to onset.

Regions amplified from RNA transcripts were the TCR beta CDR3 regions. Carried out on the TCR CDR3, a first-round RT-PCR used the HTBI primer set. TCRdb redid the calling of the multiplex PCR reads with MiXCR, one entry per CDR3 protein. The sample carries hundreds of thousands of distinct CDR3 sequences, around 25% recorded once. The sequencing input was blood. The V and J genes are TRBV6-1 and TRBJ1-1; D unclear. This clonotype was obtained from a man aged 40-49 years with Graves' hyperthyroidism that later progressed to Graves' ophthalmopathy. The CDR3 DNA is TGTGCCAGCGGTAAGGAACGCACTGAAGCTTTCTTT. This sequence encodes CASGKERTEAFF.